This T cell receptor beta chain derives from a study of beta chain features in type 1 diabetes. The isolated RNA, all of it, was reverse transcribed, so expressed TCRB transcripts were what got sequenced. The repertoire was sequenced with immunoSEQ multiplex PCR; TCRdb's copy has only in-frame clones and lacks some. The sample lists roughly 400,000 clones, approximately 15% seen once, with around 0.039% in the top ten. Germline lookup yields CDR1 SQVTM and CDR2 ANQGSEA. This CDR3 region has 13 residues. V was shortened by 7 bases and J by 4 bases, with 13 bases between the two germline ends. Findings of the study overall: VDJ junctions in type 1 diabetes patients carried more deletions and fewer insertions.

As concerns this clone: Its antigen is not known.

The chain links TRBV29-1 to TRBJ1-4, with D uncertain. Sequencing input: naive CD4+ T cells from blood. The clonotype comes from a man aged 25-45 years in good health. CDR3 nucleotides: TGCAGCGGCTACGGTGGGGATAATGAAAAACTGTTTTTT. This translates into CSGYGGDNEKLFF.